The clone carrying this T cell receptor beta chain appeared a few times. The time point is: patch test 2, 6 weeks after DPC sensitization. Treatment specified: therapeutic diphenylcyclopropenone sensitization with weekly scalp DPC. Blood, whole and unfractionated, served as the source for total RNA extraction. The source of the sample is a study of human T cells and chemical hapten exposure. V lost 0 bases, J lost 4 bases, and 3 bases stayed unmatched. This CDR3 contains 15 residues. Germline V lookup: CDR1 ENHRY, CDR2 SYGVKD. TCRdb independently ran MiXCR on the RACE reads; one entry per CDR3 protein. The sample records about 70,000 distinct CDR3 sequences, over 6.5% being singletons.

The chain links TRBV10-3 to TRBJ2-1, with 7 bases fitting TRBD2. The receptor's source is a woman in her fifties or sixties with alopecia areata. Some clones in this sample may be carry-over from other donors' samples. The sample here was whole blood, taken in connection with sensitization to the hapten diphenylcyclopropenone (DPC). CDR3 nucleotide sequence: TGTGCCATCAGTGAGTCGGGGGACTATTACAATGAGCAGTTCTTC. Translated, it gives CAISESGDYYNEQFF.